The clone carrying this TCR beta chain was recorded once. Its antigen is unknown. This sample stems from a study of Ad26.COV2.S vaccination and SARS-CoV-2 variants. Study details: Intramuscularly, Ad26.COV2.S was given either once or twice, 56 days apart. Overall study results and limits: Possibly, TCR breadth and depth analyses underestimated total T cell responses. While placebo recipients had lower spike-specific TCR breadth, vaccine recipients had more.

Treatment noted: roughly 20 received Ad26.COV2.S at low or high dose, single or two shots; 5 received placebo; per-sample allocation not given. Samples were taken on day 63 after the first vaccine or placebo injection. The individual, an adult aged 18-55 years, was a donor in Boston. TCRdb keeps only in-frame clones here, not all; method: immunoSEQ multiplex PCR. Of roughly 300,000 clones listed, 75% to 90% are singletons. V dropped 6 bases and J dropped 5; count of bases not matched to a gene: 11. From germline, CDR1 is MDHEN and CDR2 SYDVKM. CDR3 length equals 15 residues. The gene calls are TRBV28 and TRBJ1-1; 8 bases align to TRBD1. The sample consisted of peripheral blood, taken in a trial of Ad26.COV2.S vaccine versus placebo. The sequence was collected from a person between 18 and 59 years old who received the Ad26.COV2.S COVID-19 vaccine or a placebo. The CDR3 DNA is TGTGCCAGCAGCACTTACAGGGGGAGGGGGACTGAAGCTTTCTTT. Translated: CASSTYRGRGTEAFF.